Shown below are 27 T cell receptor beta chains from a single sample sequenced in a study of monozygotic twins with inflammatory bowel disease. TCRdb re-called the 5' RACE reads and gives one entry per CDR3 protein, without DNA. Seen in this sample are around 450,000 distinct CDR3 sequences; the ten most common clones hold more than 2%. The source material was blood. These receptors all stem from a human donor with ulcerative colitis or Crohn's disease, or a healthy co-twin of an affected twin (not recorded which).

V gene TRBV20-1 combines with J gene TRBJ1-5; the TRBD1 assignment by TCRdb is unverifiable without DNA. This CDR3 comprises 14 residues. The germline CDR1 and CDR2 sequences are DFQATT and SNEGSKA (reference sequence). The CDR3 protein is CSAGGDRENQPQHF.

V is TRBV12-3 or TRBV12-4 and J is TRBJ1-2. The CDR3 is 13 residues long. The CDR3 protein is CASSSGPSYGYTF.

This chain uses TRBV20-1 with TRBJ2-1. This CDR3 contains 15 residues. In germline, CDR1 is DFQATT, CDR2 SNEGSKA (reference sequence). The CDR3 reads CSARAHGSSYNEQFF.

The chain is built from TRBV4-3 and TRBJ2-1; the TRBD1 assignment by TCRdb is unverifiable without DNA. Germline values: CDR1 LGHNA, CDR2 YSLEER. CDR3 length: 15 residues. The CDR3 is CASSQDTGMGIEQFF.

V gene TRBV5-6 combines with J gene TRBJ2-3; the D gene TCRdb calls, TRBD2, cannot be checked with no DNA. The CDR3 consists of 15 residues. Germline V CDR1 and CDR2: SGHDT, YYEEEE. Here the CDR3 reads CASSLGSGPPDTQYF.

The chain recombines TRBV3-1 with TRBJ2-7; TCRdb calls TRBD1, which cannot be checked without DNA. The CDR3 has 15 residues. Germline CDR1 reads LGHDT; CDR2 reads YNNKEL (reference sequence). CDR3 protein: CASSQDVAGTYEQYF.

The chain has TRBV5-1 and TRBJ2-3. Germline values: CDR1 SGHRS, CDR2 YFSETQ. CDR3 length equals 13 residues. This CDR3 is CASTVLNTDTQYF.

The J gene is TRBJ2-7, the V gene TRBV6-6. This CDR3 has 13 amino acids. Germline CDR1 reads MNHNY; CDR2 reads SVGAGI (reference sequence). CDR3 sequence reads: CASSGFFSPGQYF.

The V call is TRBV28, the J call TRBJ2-1. Germline assignment: CDR1 MDHEN and CDR2 SYDVKM. CDR3 size: 15 residues. This chain's CDR3 is CASRFSANVAYEQFF.

CDR3 loop: CSVAVGSSNQPQHF. This chain uses TRBV29-1 with TRBJ1-5. Germline lookup yields CDR1 SQVTM and CDR2 ANQGSEA. The CDR3 is 14 amino acids.

The CDR3 reads CASSRDSYNEQFF. This chain joins TRBV12-3 or TRBV12-4 and TRBJ2-1; TCRdb returns TRBD1, unconfirmable since there is no DNA. There are 13 residues in the CDR3.

The V call is TRBV29-1, the J call TRBJ1-2; TCRdb selects TRBD1, and the lack of DNA leaves this call unchecked. The CDR3 runs to 12 residues. Germline V gives CDR1 SQVTM, CDR2 ANQGSEA. CDR3 loop: CSALTGDDGYTF. Using reference TRBV29-1 and TRBJ1-2 for the parts outside the CDR3, the full variable domain is SAVISQKPSRDICQRGTSLTIQCQVDSQVTMMFWYRQQPGQSLTLIATANQGSEATYESGFVIDKFPISRPNLTFSTLTVSNMSPEDSSIYLCSALTGDDGYTFGSGTRLTVV.

The chain carries TRBV5-1 and TRBJ2-4. The CDR3 contains 18 residues. Germline CDR1 reads SGHRS; CDR2 reads YFSETQ. CDR3 region: CASSLAEAMTGAKNIQYF.

The chain recombines TRBV10-3 with TRBJ1-1; TCRdb indicates TRBD1, and absent DNA this call remains unverified. The CDR3 contains 11 residues. Per the germline V gene, CDR1 is ENHRY and CDR2 is SYGVKD. CDR3 protein: CAISPGMGTFF.

The chain employs TRBV6-1 and TRBJ1-6. CDR1 is MNHNS, CDR2 SASEGT, per germline. The CDR3 sequence is 15 residues long. The chain's CDR3 is CASSEGPGLNSPLHF.

The chain links TRBV3-1 to TRBJ1-2; TCRdb's D call, TRBD1, is unchecked because there is no DNA. This CDR3 comprises 12 residues. CDR1 LGHDT and CDR2 YNNKEL come from the germline V gene (reference sequence). The CDR3: CASTQGLYGYTF.

V and J are TRBV5-1 and TRBJ1-6. Germline V gene lookup returns CDR1 SGHRS and CDR2 YFSETQ. The CDR3 length is 16 residues. CDR3 in amino acids: CASSLEKGQVNSPLHF.

The rearrangement links TRBV7-3 to TRBJ2-1; TCRdb outputs TRBD2, but without DNA this stays unchecked. The CDR3 is 15 amino acids. Germline CDR1 SGHTA, CDR2 FQGTGA. CDR3 region: CASSSPSGQYNEQFF. Supplemented by reference TRBV7-3 and TRBJ2-1, the full variable domain reads GAGVSQTPSNKVTEKGKYVELRCDPISGHTALYWYRQSLGQGPEFLIYFQGTGAADDSGLPNDRFFAVRPEGSVSTLKIQRTERGDSAVYLCASSSPSGQYNEQFFGPGTRLTVL.

The chain joins TRBV10-3 to TRBJ1-1; TCRdb's D call, TRBD1, is unchecked because there is no DNA. The CDR3 is 15 residues long. Germline CDR1 ENHRY, CDR2 SYGVKD. The CDR3 sequence: CAISEREHSNTEAFF.

The chain recombines TRBV5-1 with TRBJ2-3; lacking DNA, the TRBD1 call made by TCRdb goes unchecked. This CDR3 is 15 amino acids long. CDR1 is SGHRS, CDR2 YFSETQ, per germline. The CDR3 sequence is CASSETGPAGTAQYF.

This chain links TRBV7-9 with TRBJ2-7; TCRdb's D gene call, TRBD1, goes unchecked for lack of DNA. Germline assignment: CDR1 SEHNR and CDR2 FQNEAQ (reference sequence). The CDR3 spans 13 residues. CDR3 residues: CASTPDRDYEQYF.

CDR3 protein: CASSTGTGSGELFF. V usage is TRBV7-2 and J usage is TRBJ2-2; without DNA, the TCRdb call of TRBD1 cannot be checked. Germline-derived CDR1 and CDR2 are SGHTA and FQGNSA. The CDR3 runs 14 residues.

The rearrangement joins TRBV5-5 to TRBJ2-1; with no DNA, the TCRdb D assignment of TRBD1 cannot be verified. CDR3 length: 15 amino acids. The germline V gene encodes CDR1 SGHKS and CDR2 YYEKEE (reference sequence). Here the CDR3 reads CASSLETGIHNEQFF.

V gene TRBV7-9 combines with J gene TRBJ2-1; TCRdb gives TRBD1 as the D gene, but with no DNA this cannot be confirmed. Germline assignment: CDR1 SEHNR and CDR2 FQNEAQ (reference sequence). CDR3 length: 12 amino acids. The CDR3 loop is CASSPDSDEQFF. Based on the CDR3 plus reference TRBV7-9 and TRBJ2-1, the full variable domain is DTGVSQNPRHKITKRGQNVTFRCDPISEHNRLYWYRQTLGQGPEFLTYFQNEAQLEKSRLLSDRFSAERPKGSFSTLEIQRTEQGDSAMYLCASSPDSDEQFFGPGTRLTVL.

The chain couples TRBV7-2 to TRBJ2-1; as DNA is missing, the TRBD2 call by TCRdb cannot be tested. Per germline, CDR1 SGHTA and CDR2 FQGNSA. The CDR3 runs to 17 residues. CDR3 residues: CASSVLAGAFSYNEQFF.

The CDR3 sequence: CAIERIYNEQFF. The rearrangement links TRBV10-3 to TRBJ2-1; the TRBD2 assignment by TCRdb is unverifiable without DNA. CDR1 is ENHRY, CDR2 SYGVKD, per germline. The length of the CDR3 is 12 residues.

V gene TRBV20-1 combines with J gene TRBJ1-5. There are 13 residues in the CDR3. The germline V gene encodes CDR1 DFQATT and CDR2 SNEGSKA (reference sequence). Here the CDR3 reads CSARADSNQPQHF.